This record concerns one TCR beta chain sequence. This clone's antigen is unknown. Per-nucleotide qualities are absent, and no much larger clonotype sits a single base away. The sample is drawn from a study of OX40 agonist ivuxolimab in advanced cancers. About the study as a whole: Ivuxolimab, which targeted the costimulatory receptor OX40 (CD134), was an agonistic, fully human IgG2 monoclonal antibody. Patients were allowed to have had prior anti-PD-1, anti-PD-L1 or anti-CTLA-4 therapy, and around 37% of the dose-escalation patients had previously received checkpoint inhibitors. A male proportion of 70% to 90% and a mean age of roughly 55 years, ranging from about 23 to 79, were recorded for the dose-escalation cohort. Peripheral TCRbeta sequencing was intended to test whether TCR sequence diversity was altered and clonal T-cell expansion was caused by ivuxolimab. Intravenous ivuxolimab was administered to patients every 2 weeks at six dose levels: 0.01, 0.1, 0.3, 1.5, 3 and 10 mg/kg. Of the roughly 50 dose-escalation patients, hepatocellular carcinoma was present in around 19, melanoma in approximately 15, renal cell carcinoma in 9 and head and neck cancer in 9. The monotherapy dose-escalation portion (N ≈ 50 patients) of the phase I ivuxolimab trial is reported in the paper. Partial responses occurred in three dose-escalation patients, of whom one had hepatocellular carcinoma and two had cutaneous melanoma. General findings and caveats noted by the study authors: After ivuxolimab, CD8+ T cells had more expanded clones than CD4+ T cells on average. In partial responders in the 0.1-3.0 mg/kg groups, normalized peripheral clonal expansion was found to be among the lowest, especially among CD8+ T cells. Clonal expansion of both CD4+ and CD8+ blood T cells was observed from baseline to week 6 at doses 0.1 to 3.0 mg/kg. The antigen specificity of the clonally expanded peripheral T cells was not determined. Low levels of normalized T-cell clonal expansion were also shown by some nonresponding patients.

The CDR3 numbers 13 residues from cysteine through phenylalanine. The kept DNA is CDR3 alone, 39 bases in frame from the first base. CDR1 and CDR2 are read off the germline V gene as SGHDN and FVKESK. The V and J ends are trimmed by 5 bases and 4 bases, leaving 11 bases between them. For sequencing of the TCRbeta CDR3 region, genomic DNA was extracted from the sorted cells. The immunoSEQ Assay was used to sequence the TCRbeta CDR3 regions. TCRdb re-hosts the immuneACCESS table, in-frame sequences only. Its copies lack some clones; in the studies checked, an unresolved V gene accounts for under half of them, and the cause for the rest is not known. The sample table contains more than 50,000 clones; only one count was recorded for roughly nine tenths of them. The ten top clones hold around 11% of the sample. The trial excluded patients who had a history of autoimmune disease or who were on systemic immunosuppression. Peripheral blood for TCR sequencing was drawn from every dose cohort at baseline, at cycle 4 day 1 and at cycle 7 day 1. The samples were drawn from a first-in-human, open-label, multicenter phase I dose-escalation trial of ivuxolimab. Adults with locally advanced or metastatic head and neck squamous cell, hepatocellular, melanoma or renal cell carcinoma were enrolled in the trial. Before TCR sequencing, CD4+ T cells and CD8+ T cells from peripheral blood were sorted into separate populations.

The receptor was derived from an adult with an advanced solid tumor such as melanoma, head and neck, liver or kidney cancer. This chain joins TRBV14 to TRBJ1-2, with the D gene uncertain. The sequenced sample was CD4+ or CD8+ T cells sorted from blood, obtained in a trial of the OX40 agonist ivuxolimab. The nucleotide sequence reads as follows: TGTGCCAGCAGCTTAGGGCGGACCTATGGCTACACCTTC. It translates to CASSLGRTYGYTF.